This T cell receptor beta chain derives from a study of cytotoxic CD8 clonotypes in ibrutinib-treated CLL (dated by TCRdb to the early 2020s). Regarding the research as a whole: The cohort included around 15 treatment-naive and some 10 relapsed/refractory patients; around 17 were IGHV unmutated. Cryopreserved peripheral blood mononuclear cells were obtained before treatment, at response, and at either sustained remission or disease progression. Samples averaged approximately 260,000 productive templates and some 96,000 productive rearrangements. Of the roughly 79 people in the trial, roughly 27 had longitudinal samples available. Responses were partial in some 24 patients and complete in 2; after median approximately 67 months follow-up, around 15 stayed in remission and 12 progressed. Every sample from remission and from progressive disease was obtained while the patients were still on ibrutinib. Response samples were obtained after a median of about 13 months of treatment, with a range of roughly 6 to 40 months. Study-level results and caveats: Sampling times were not matched between sustained-remission and progressing patients, and lymph node repertoires were not studied. At baseline, clonality was higher than in age-matched healthy donors and showed a strong correlation with circulating CD8+ T-cell counts. Clonality rose at ibrutinib response, remained stable during sustained remission, and dropped back toward baseline at progression. Public clonotypes were rare and either contracted or stayed stable during treatment, and the rise in clonality at ibrutinib response reflected the expansion of private clonotypes.

The goal of deep resolution MiSeq sequencing was a depth between 1 in 1 million and 1 in 200,000 T cells, and coverage averaged 10x per clonotype. The immunoSEQ hsTCRB Kit was used to generate TCR beta libraries. In the original analysis: ImmunoSEQ Data Assistant and ImmunoSEQ Analyzer were used for data analysis, and V, D and J genes were assigned according to IMGT definitions. Clonality, which ranges from 0 to 1, was calculated as one minus the normalized Shannon entropy of productive rearrangement frequencies. Only overrepresented clonotypes making up at least 0.05% of each patient's repertoire were included in the public clonotype analysis. Some twelve repertoires from age-matched healthy donors, obtained from immuneACCESS, served as clonality controls. TCRdb re-hosts the immuneACCESS table, in-frame sequences only. Its copies lack some clones; in the studies checked, an unresolved V gene accounts for under half of them, and the cause for the rest is not known. For V, J and clone size, that table is used; D and trimming come from the DNA. The sample contains roughly 56,000 clones, 65% to 75% of them found a single time. Jointly, the top ten make up 35% to 55% of the sample.

The time point label corresponds to: roughly 12 months on ibrutinib. About 2 micrograms of genomic DNA were extracted from cryopreserved PBMCs for TCR beta library preparation. Longitudinal blood samples from CLL patients on ibrutinib monotherapy underwent high-throughput TCR beta sequencing. The patients took part in an open-label, single-center phase 2 trial of ibrutinib monotherapy. From cysteine to phenylalanine, the CDR3 is 11 amino acids long. CDR3 DNA is the only sequence kept; it has 33 bases, read in frame from the first base. V is pruned by 10 bases and J by 9 bases, leaving 5 bases of the junction without a gene match. CDR1 is given as ENHRY and CDR2 as SYGVKD, both from the germline V gene. Notes on this clone: Its cognate antigen has yet to be identified. The sample holds no much larger clone one base away, and base qualities are not on file.

The V gene is TRBV10-3 and the J gene is TRBJ2-1, and 8 bases in between align with TRBD2. The input for sequencing was PBMCs, taken after 12 months of ibrutinib treatment. The TCR sequence derives from a human donor with chronic lymphocytic leukemia. The DNA sequence is as follows: TGTGCCACCACGGCGGGAGGTGAGCAGTTCTTC. Its coded protein is CATTAGGEQFF.